Listed below are T cell receptor beta chains from one sample, sequenced in a study of T cell responses to AZD1222 COVID-19 vaccine. Measured with immunoSEQ multiplex PCR; TCRdb has only the in-frame clones, and not every one. The sample lists tens of thousands of clones, about nine tenths seen once, with about 5% in the top ten. The material was peripheral blood, obtained 28 days after the second AZD1222 dose. These receptors all stem from an adult who received the AZD1222 COVID-19 vaccine. The CDR3 runs from the conserved cysteine through the conserved F or W. D genes are given only for firm matches. Part of the rows lack a size; the others show once, few, many or a class for expanded clones.

d_gene,abundance,j_gene,v_gene,CDR3nt,CDR3aa
NA,once,TRBJ2-3,TRBV29-1,TGCAGCGTTGATTCGCCGCAAGGCACAGATACGCAGTATTTT,CSVDSPQGTDTQYF
TRBD1,NA,TRBJ1-6,TRBV19,TGTGCCAGTAGTCCCTCCAGGGGGGATCGGTATAATTCACCCCTCCACTTT,CASSPSRGDRYNSPLHF
NA,NA,TRBJ1-5,TRBV28,TGTGCCAGCAGTTTCGGCAGGTGGAATAGCAATCAGCCCCAGCATTTT,CASSFGRWNSNQPQHF
TRBD1,once,TRBJ1-1,TRBV7-2,TGTGCCAGCAGCTTAGTGACAGGGAGTGGCACTGAAGCTTTCTTT,CASSLVTGSGTEAFF
TRBD1,NA,TRBJ1-6,TRBV7-8,TGTGCCAGCAGCTTAGGCCGGGACAGGTACCCCCTCCACTTT,CASSLGRDRYPLHF
TRBD1,NA,TRBJ1-2,TRBV28,TGTGCCAGCAGGCCGACAGGGGGCCTCGGCTACACCTTC,CASRPTGGLGYTF
TRBD2,once,TRBJ2-3,TRBV9,TGTGCCAGCAGCCCCCGGGGGGTGGGGGATACGCAGTATTTT,CASSPRGVGDTQYF
NA,few,TRBJ1-2,TRBV5-6,TGTGCCAGCAGCTCCAGACACCTGGGGGGCTACACCTTC,CASSSRHLGGYTF
NA,once,TRBJ1-2,TRBV25-1,TGTGCCAGCAGTGAATGGTGGAGGGAAAACTATGGCTACACCTTC,CASSEWWRENYGYTF
TRBD1,NA,TRBJ2-2,TRBV19,TGTGCCAGTAGAGGGACAGGGAGGGACACCGGGGAGCTGTTTTTT,CASRGTGRDTGELFF
NA,NA,TRBJ1-1,TRBV28,TGTGCCAGCAGTTTATCAGGGAATGGGGCCAGCACTGAAGCTTTCTTT,CASSLSGNGASTEAFF
TRBD1,NA,TRBJ1-1,TRBV6-5,TGTGCCAGCCGCACAGGGGGATCTGAAGCTTTCTTT,CASRTGGSEAFF
NA,NA,TRBJ1-5,TRBV28,TGTGCCAGCAGTCCGCCCCCCCGGGTGAGGAGCAATCAGCCCCAGCATTTT,CASSPPPRVRSNQPQHF
NA,NA,TRBJ2-3,TRBV9,TGTGCCAGCAGCGTAGTAGGGTTACCCGATACGCAGTATTTT,CASSVVGLPDTQYF
NA,NA,TRBJ2-6,TRBV7-9,TGTGCCAGCAGCCCCCGGGTCAGGGTAACGGGGGCCAACGTCCTGACTTTC,CASSPRVRVTGANVLTF
NA,few,TRBJ1-2,TRBV3-1/TRBV3-2,TGTGCCAGCAGCCAACGCGACAGCTATGGCTACACCTTC,CASSQRDSYGYTF
NA,NA,TRBJ1-2,TRBV7-6,TGTGCCAGCAGTTTTGCGACCGGGACGAGTGGAGGCTACACCTTC,CASSFATGTSGGYTF
NA,NA,TRBJ1-1,TRBV5-4,TGTGCCAGCAGCTTCCCCGCGGGACAAAACACTGAAGCTTTCTTT,CASSFPAGQNTEAFF
NA,NA,TRBJ2-3,TRBV24-1,TGTGCCACCGGGGGGGCTCCATGGGATACGCAGTATTTT,CATGGAPWDTQYF
TRBD2,NA,TRBJ2-7,TRBV6-5,TGTGCCAGCATCTCCAGCGGGGGGCCCGCGCAGCAGTACTTC,CASISSGGPAQQYF
TRBD1,NA,TRBJ2-5,TRBV19,TGTGCCAGTAGTATTTCCGGGACAGGGGGCGACGAGACCCAGTACTTC,CASSISGTGGDETQYF
NA,NA,TRBJ2-3,TRBV7-3,TGTGCCAGCAGCTTAGTGGGATCCACAGATACGCAGTATTTT,CASSLVGSTDTQYF
NA,NA,TRBJ2-4,TRBV10-3,TGTGCCATCAGCATCGATCTAAGGATTCAGTACTTC,CAISIDLRIQYF
TRBD2,NA,TRBJ2-7,TRBV5-4,TGTGCCAGCATACGGGACCCCACTAGCGGGGTTTATGAGCAGTACTTC,CASIRDPTSGVYEQYF
NA,once,TRBJ1-4,TRBV5-4,TGTGCCAGCAGCTTGGTGGCCAGTAGTGAAAAACTGTTTTTT,CASSLVASSEKLFF
TRBD2,NA,TRBJ2-1,TRBV28,TGTGCCAGCAGTATGACTAGCGGGGGGGCGAGTGAGCAGTTCTTC,CASSMTSGGASEQFF
NA,NA,TRBJ2-7,TRBV19,TGTGCCAGTAGTATCGGGGCAGGGGCCCCTTGGGAGCAGTACTTC,CASSIGAGAPWEQYF
NA,few,TRBJ1-5,TRBV14,TGTGCCAGCAGCCCCCCCTGTGGGTGGCGGGAGGGCAATCAGCCCCAGCATTTT,CASSPPCGWREGNQPQHF
TRBD1,NA,TRBJ1-5,TRBV6-1,TGTGCCAGCACCCCCAAGGGACAGGGGGGCTCGGCCCAGCATTTT,CASTPKGQGGSAQHF
NA,once,TRBJ2-1,TRBV11-2,TGTGCCAGCAGCTTAGGGGGGCCCGGCAATGAGCAGTTCTTC,CASSLGGPGNEQFF
NA,NA,TRBJ1-1,TRBV9,TGTGCCAGCAGCGTATTGTCAGGGGACACTGAAGCTTTCTTT,CASSVLSGDTEAFF
NA,NA,TRBJ2-5,TRBV9,TGTGCCAGCAGCGCACGGACCCCGGGGAGGGAGACCCAGTACTTC,CASSARTPGRETQYF
NA,NA,TRBJ1-2,TRBV3-1/TRBV3-2,TGTGCCAGCAGCCAAGATTTACCCCCGCGGGGGAACTATGGCTACACCTTC,CASSQDLPPRGNYGYTF
TRBD2,NA,TRBJ2-7,TRBV19,TGTGCCAGTAGTATAGAGCCGGGACTAGCGGGAGAGCAGTACTTC,CASSIEPGLAGEQYF